This TCR beta chain was profiled in a study of CD8+CD57+ T cells in acquired aplastic anemia. Across the study: The average for DNA from sorted CD4+ and CD8+ cells was roughly 3 ug.

Whole-study results and caveats: Between patients and controls, 25 to 30 CD8+ CDR3 sequences were found in common.

This clonotype was detected many times. What it binds is not known. Germline V gene lookup returns CDR1 PRHDT and CDR2 FYEKMQ (reference sequence). Trimming took off 5 bases at V and 7 bases at J, with 11 bases between the two ends. The CDR3 has 13 residues. Genomic DNA templated the TCR beta VDJ and CDR3 profiling. TCRdb reprocessed the reads via MiXCR and lists one record per CDR3 protein. The data contain 150,000 to 200,000 distinct CDR3 sequences, 64% of them singletons. The TCR originated in a human donor with severe aplastic anemia or a healthy control (not recorded which). The chain combines TRBV13 with TRBJ2-2, with no clear D. The sequenced material came from sorted CD4+, CD8+, or CD8+CD57+ T cells (not recorded which) from PBMCs. The chain's CDR3 is CASSPSSDGELFF. In DNA, the CDR3 is TGTGCCAGCAGCCCCTCTAGTGACGGGGAGCTGTTTTTT.